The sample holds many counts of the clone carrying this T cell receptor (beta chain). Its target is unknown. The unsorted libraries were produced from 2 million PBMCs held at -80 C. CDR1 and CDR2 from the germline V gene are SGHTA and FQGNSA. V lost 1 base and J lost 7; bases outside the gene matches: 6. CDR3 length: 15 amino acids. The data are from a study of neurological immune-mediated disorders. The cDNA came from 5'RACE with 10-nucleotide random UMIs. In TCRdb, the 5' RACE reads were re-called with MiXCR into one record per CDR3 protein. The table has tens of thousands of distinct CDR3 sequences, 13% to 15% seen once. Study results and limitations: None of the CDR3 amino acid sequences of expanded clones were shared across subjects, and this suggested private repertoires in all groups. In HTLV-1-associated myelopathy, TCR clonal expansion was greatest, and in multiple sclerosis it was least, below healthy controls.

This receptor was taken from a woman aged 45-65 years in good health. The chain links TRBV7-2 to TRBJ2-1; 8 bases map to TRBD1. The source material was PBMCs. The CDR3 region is CASSLEWNRGNEQFF. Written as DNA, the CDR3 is TGTGCCAGCAGCTTAGAATGGAACAGGGGGAATGAGCAGTTCTTC.